Described below is a single T cell receptor beta chain sequence and its context. Its antigen is still unknown. Per-base qualities were not stored, and no clone one base away is much larger. Donors were healthy HIV-negative adults with no recently reported acute infections or vaccinations. All donors were Caucasian adults living in Nashville, Tennessee, USA. CD8 memory samples were composed of magnetically selected CD45RO+ cells combined with CCR7-negative CD45RA+ effector memory (TemRA) cells. After blood collection by leukapheresis, PBMCs were isolated using Ficoll-Histopaque density gradient centrifugation and then cryopreserved in the vapor phase of liquid nitrogen. Purity and quantity of every magnetically sorted T cell population were checked by analytical flow cytometry. Genomic DNA was isolated from each sorted fraction and quantified by UV absorbance on a Nanodrop 2000c. These data come from a study of shared clonotypes between healthy human individuals (dated by TCRdb to the early 2020s). With regard to the full study: Three men and a couple of women, aged 18 to 49 years, made up the cohort. For each donor, CD4 naive and CD4 memory were each given three plates, CD8 naive was given two plates, and CD8 memory was given one plate. To increase sequencing depth and limit assay-specific biases, TCR repertoire library preparation and sequencing were carried out by different laboratories using diverse techniques. The study deeply sequenced blood TCR repertoires of several healthy adults to estimate repertoire size and the extent of clonotype sharing between individuals. Each donor's leukapheresis produced roughly between roughly 0.94 and 9.5 billion PBMCs. Overall study results and their limits: Compared with non-shared clonotypes, clonotypes shared by all four sorted-subset donors had higher generation probabilities. Sampling was restricted to blood, and TCR repertoires in tissues likely differ from the TCR repertoires found in blood. Incomplete sequencing was indicated by rarefaction of sorted-subset datasets, despite the large sequencing depth. Pairwise subsampling led to the expectation that sequencing depth would affect the degree of clonotype sharing among donors. Roughly 5% of naive CD4, 3.5% of naive CD8, 2.3% of memory CD4, and around 0.42% of memory CD8 clonotypes were shared across a few donors. Naive subsets generally had larger estimated clonotype richness than memory subsets. The small number of donors limited the genetic and exposure-history diversity represented.

Using the deep immunoSEQ assay, TCR CDR3 regions were amplified from genomic DNA by multiplex PCR. For each cell subset, the extracted genomic DNA was distributed evenly across all wells of several immunoSEQ 96-well plates, and each plate served as one replicate. For sorted subsets, around 0.2 ug of genomic DNA, equivalent to roughly 30,000 T cell genomes, went into each replicate PCR. Purified libraries were quantified with a Qubit 3.0 fluorometer, sized on a Bioanalyzer 2100, and re-quantified with the KAPA Library Quantification kit. Each immunoSEQ 96-well plate was sequenced on its own single-read 150-cycle Illumina NextSeq 550 flow cell. For the original study's pipeline: The immunoSEQ output contained only junctional sequences without quality scores, so filtering could not match that applied to full-length reads. To assign V/J genes and CDR3, sequences were annotated against IMGT germline references using PyIR, a Python wrapper for IgBLAST v1.9. Reads were filtered out if the reads had weak V/J assignments (E-value above 1e-6), no CDR3, stop codons, out-of-frame junctions, or ambiguous translated residues. V3J clonotypes were defined as sequences sharing an identical inferred V gene, J gene, and CDR3 amino acid sequence. The percentage overlap between two repertoires was calculated by dividing the number of shared unique clonotypes by the size of the smaller repertoire. Repertoire richness was assessed with RTK rarefaction, the Chao1 estimator, and Recon v2.1 estimates of unobserved clonotypes. Generation probabilities were computed with OLGA for all TCRbeta clonotypes obtained by the gDNA method from a handful of donors. This is the immuneACCESS table as TCRdb keeps it, with only in-frame sequences that have V and J called. A part of the clones is gone; compared with another copy, unresolved V genes explain less than half, and the rest is unexplained. D and trimming come from the DNA, and the V and J calls and clone size come from that table. This sample is represented by over 300,000 clones; roughly 91% of them were singletons. The ten largest clones represent around 15% of the sample.

Trimming takes 0 bases from V and 3 bases from J, and the germline ends sit 11 bases apart. For CDR1 and CDR2, the germline V gene lists MNHNS and SASEGT. The CDR3 spans 16 residues, from the cysteine through the phenylalanine. The entry retains the CDR3 DNA only, 48 bases that are in frame from base 1. The chain was built from TRBV6-1 and TRBJ1-4; the D gene remains uncertain. This TCR came from a man aged 18 to 29 in good health. The sample taken for sequencing was memory CD8+ T cells sorted from blood. In light of the paper, this sample's cell subset or site label describes: CD45RO+ cells pooled with CCR7-negative TemRA cells. Here the CDR3 is given as CASSEAPVGANEKLFF. The DNA sequence reads TGTGCCAGCAGTGAAGCGCCGGTCGGAGCTAATGAAAAACTGTTTTTT.